Described below is a single T cell receptor beta chain sequence and its context. Its antigen remains unidentified. This sample was taken from a study of long-term antiretroviral therapy in people with HIV. Study results and caveats: Diversity increased after ART yet remained lower than in transplant donor controls.

The authors ran the immunoSEQ assay, v3.0, at survey level. The table came from immunoSEQ multiplex PCR; TCRdb's copy has only in-frame clones and leaves some out. This table has approximately 25,000 clones, 79% appearing once. The CDR3 totals 16 residues. J gave up 9 bases and V 4 bases, and 8 bases lay outside the gene matches. CDR1 and CDR2 from the germline V gene are SEHNR and FQNEAQ (reference sequence). Sequenced material: unsorted PBMCs, taken 1.2 years after starting antiretroviral therapy. The clonotype originates from a woman aged 35 to 49 with HIV. The chain carries TRBV7-9 and TRBJ2-1; 14 bases map to TRBD2. CDR3 sequence: CASSSGLAGEYGEQFF. CDR3 DNA: TGTGCCAGCAGCTCGGGACTAGCGGGGGAGTACGGTGAGCAGTTCTTC. The full variable domain, with the rest looked up from reference TRBV7-9 and TRBJ2-1, is DTGVSQNPRHKITKRGQNVTFRCDPISEHNRLYWYRQTLGQGPEFLTYFQNEAQLEKSRLLSDRFSAERPKGSFSTLEIQRTEQGDSAMYLCASSSGLAGEYGEQFFGPGTRLTVL.